Relative to its sample, the clone carrying this T cell receptor beta chain is medium-sized. The antigen is undetermined. The source of the sample is a study of T cells after yellow fever vaccination. With 5 bases removed from V and 3 bases from J, the gap between germline ends came to 14 bases. There are 15 residues in the CDR3. Germline assignment: CDR1 LNHNV and CDR2 YYDKDF (reference sequence). MiXCR, run by TCRdb on the 5' RACE reads, gives a single entry per CDR3 protein. The sample holds 50,000 or so distinct CDR3 sequences, roughly 7.3% seen once. Study-wide findings and caveats: Only a minor proportion of clonotypes was detected across both CD4 and CD8 compartments.

The TCR originated in a man aged 18 to 35 who received the YFV17D yellow fever vaccine. The sample here was CD8+ T cells sorted from PBMCs, taken less than 18 days after the first yellow fever vaccination. This chain links TRBV15 with TRBJ2-1, with a weak D call TRBD1 (6 bases). The CDR3 reads CATSRGQSGYNEQFF. The CDR3 DNA reads as TGTGCCACCAGCCGAGGACAGAGCGGCTACAATGAGCAGTTCTTC.